The clone carrying this TCR beta chain has a handful of counts. The target antigen is unknown. The sample is drawn from a study of blood T cells in healthy people across ages. Study results and caveats: In long-lived donors, naive CD4+ cell counts and diversity exceeded those of aged donors. Diversity figures derived from one million T cells were judged to underestimate the true value.

The use of a sample-barcoded 5' primer and a J-beta primer mix characterized a second PCR of 7 to 11 cycles. TCRdb called the 5' RACE reads again in MiXCR, with one record for every CDR3 protein. The table shows fewer than 950,000 distinct CDR3 sequences, with 53% occurring only once. The germline gives CDR1 SGHDT, CDR2 YYEEEE. This CDR3 has 14 amino acids. The germline V and J ends were trimmed by 2 bases and 7 bases, with 16 bases remaining between them. The V call is TRBV5-6, the J call TRBJ2-7, with D perhaps given as TRBD1 or TRBD2 (5 bases each). The sample taken for sequencing was blood. The source of this sequence is a man at least 80 years old in good health. CDR3 sequence reads: CASSFPGLGNEQYF. CDR3 nucleotides: TGTGCCAGCAGCTTCCCGGGGCTGGGCAATGAGCAGTACTTC.